This T cell receptor (beta chain) was retrieved from a study of blood T cell repertoires in COVID-19. Clones were read by immunoSEQ multiplex PCR, and TCRdb kept only the in-frame ones, dropping some. The sample contains some 360,000 clones, more than 75% of which appear only once. Germline V CDR1 and CDR2: SGHRS, YFSETQ. With 4 bases removed from V and 3 bases from J, the gap between germline ends came to 11 bases. This CDR3 region has 14 residues. This clone was seen more than once but under ten times. This chain links TRBV5-1 with TRBJ1-5; D is uncertain. Material: peripheral blood. This clonotype was obtained from a woman aged 55-69 years with COVID-19, enrolled during active disease. CDR3 bases: TGCGCCAGCAGCCTTGACGGGAACAATCAGCCCCAGCATTTT. Amino acids: CASSLDGNNQPQHF.